This T cell receptor (beta chain) was captured by sequencing in a study of response to subunit inactivated influenza vaccine. Each CDR3 protein gets one entry after TCRdb re-called the RT-PCR reads with MiXCR. The repertoire holds about 500,000 distinct CDR3 sequences, with about 17% as singletons. This CDR3 contains 12 residues. The sample in question was CD4+ T cells sorted from PBMCs, obtained about 24 months after vaccination. The V and J genes are TRBV21-1 and TRBJ2-5. TRBV21-1 is labeled a pseudogene. This TCR was sampled from a man between 50 and 75 years old who received an inactivated influenza vaccine. The CDR3, as DNA: TGTGCCAGCAGCAAAGGGGGAGAGACCCAGTACTTC. It encodes CASSKGGETQYF.